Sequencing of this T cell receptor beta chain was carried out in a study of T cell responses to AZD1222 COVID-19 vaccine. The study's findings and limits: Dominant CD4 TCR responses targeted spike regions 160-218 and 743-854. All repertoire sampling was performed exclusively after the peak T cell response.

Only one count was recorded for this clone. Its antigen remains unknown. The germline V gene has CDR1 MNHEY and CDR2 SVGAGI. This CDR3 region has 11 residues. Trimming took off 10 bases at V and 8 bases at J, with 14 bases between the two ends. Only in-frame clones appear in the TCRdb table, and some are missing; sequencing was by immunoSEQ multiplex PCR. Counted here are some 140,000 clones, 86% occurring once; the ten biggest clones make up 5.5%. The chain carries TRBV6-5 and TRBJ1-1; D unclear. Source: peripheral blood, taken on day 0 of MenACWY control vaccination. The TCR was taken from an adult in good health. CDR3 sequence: CATRRSGEAFF. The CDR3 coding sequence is TGTGCCACGCGGAGGTCGGGGGAAGCTTTCTTT.